A selection of T cell receptor beta chains follows, all from one sample in a study of human T cells and chemical hapten exposure. TCRdb re-analysed the RACE reads in MiXCR, keeping a single row per CDR3 protein. The table has 150,000 to 200,000 distinct CDR3 sequences, 20% to 25% seen once; the top ten hold under 8.5%. The sequencing used whole blood, collected in connection with sensitization to the hapten diphenylcyclopropenone (DPC). These receptors all come from a woman in her 50s with alopecia areata. Some clones in this sample may be carry-over from other donors' samples. Each CDR3 is given with its conserved first and last residue. D genes are given only for firm matches. Clone sizes are given selectively: once, few, many, or a class where the clone is expanded.

V	size	J	D	DNA	CDR3
TRBV20-1	few	TRBJ2-7	TRBD1	TGCAGTGCTAGAGATTGGGTGGACAGGGCTGGTGAGCAGTACTTC	CSARDWVDRAGEQYF
TRBV20-1	many	TRBJ2-1	-	TGCAGTGCTAGAGCCGTTGATGAGCAGTTCTTC	CSARAVDEQFF
TRBV18	-	TRBJ2-4	-	TGTGCCAGCTCCCCAGGAGTAGGAGGGGACGGCATTCAGTACTTC	CASSPGVGGDGIQYF
TRBV24-1	-	TRBJ1-1	-	TGTGCCACCAGTGTCGGGGGGAACACTGAAGCTTTCTTT	CATSVGGNTEAFF
TRBV20-1	few	TRBJ2-6	TRBD1	TGCAGTGCTAGGGCTAGGGACAGCTCCATAGACGCCAACGTCCTGACTTTC	CSARARDSSIDANVLTF
TRBV11-2	-	TRBJ2-1	-	TGTGCCAGCAGCTTAGATCAGTACAATGAGCAGTTCTTC	CASSLDQYNEQFF
TRBV24-1	-	TRBJ2-1	TRBD2	TGTGCCACCAGTGATTTACGCGGGGGGAGCTCCTACAATGAGCAGTTCTTC	CATSDLRGGSSYNEQFF
TRBV5-1	-	TRBJ1-2	TRBD1	TGCGCCAGCAGCTCATCTTTCGGGACAGATTATGGCTACACCTTC	CASSSSFGTDYGYTF
TRBV5-1	few	TRBJ2-1	TRBD2	TGCGCCAGCAGCATTTCGGGCGGGAGCTCCTACAATGAGCAGTTCTTC	CASSISGGSSYNEQFF
TRBV5-1	-	TRBJ2-1	TRBD1	TGCGCCAGCAGCTTGGAAGGGGGCTTAGTCAATGAGCAGTTCTTC	CASSLEGGLVNEQFF
TRBV14	-	TRBJ1-4	-	TGTGCCAGCAGCCAAGGCCGGGGCCCGGTCGGGGAAAAACTGTTTTTT	CASSQGRGPVGEKLFF
TRBV5-1	-	TRBJ1-2	TRBD1	TGCGCCAGCAGCTCTGGACAGGGGGTCGGCTATGGCTACACCTTC	CASSSGQGVGYGYTF
TRBV5-1	once	TRBJ2-3	TRBD2	TGCGCCAGCAGCCCAAGCGGGAGCACTGTTGGTACAGATACGCAGTATTTT	CASSPSGSTVGTDTQYF
TRBV12-3/TRBV12-4	many	TRBJ1-2	-	TGTGCCAGCAGGGGCCGTACATATGGCTACACCTTC	CASRGRTYGYTF
TRBV29-1	few	TRBJ2-4	-	TGCAGCGTTGAGGAGGGGGGGGGAAACATTCAGTACTTC	CSVEEGGGNIQYF
TRBV20-1	many	TRBJ1-1	-	TGCAGTGCTAGAGACAGGGCGCCTAACACTGAAGCTTTCTTT	CSARDRAPNTEAFF
TRBV29-1	few	TRBJ2-5	TRBD2	TGCAGCGTTGGCCCCCCGGGAGGAGAAGAGACCCAGTACTTC	CSVGPPGGEETQYF